This T cell receptor beta chain derives from a study of blood T cells in healthy people across ages. Whole-study context: About one barcoded beta molecule per two T cells was the capture yield of template switching. Regarding the study as a whole: Observed TCR beta diversity per million T cells went down as age went up. This fall followed a roughly linear course with age.

Germline loops: CDR1 DFQATT, CDR2 SNEGSKA (reference sequence). The V end lost 0 bases, the J end lost 1 base, and 12 bases lay between the germline ends. The CDR3 covers 15 residues. With respect to this clonotype: Its matching antigen is unknown.

The authors ran a second PCR of about 6 to 11 cycles using a sample-barcoded 5' primer and a J-beta primer mix. TCRdb reprocessed the 5' RACE reads via MiXCR and lists one record per CDR3 protein. The sample has about 1.6 million distinct CDR3 sequences; about 31% are singletons. In each sample, at least 7 million PBMCs were isolated. The receptor was derived from a woman in her 30s in good health. The chain employs TRBV20-1 and TRBJ1-1; unclear D gene. The sequenced sample consisted of blood. The CDR3, as DNA: TGCAGTGCTAGAGAACAAAGTAGCAGGAACACTGAAGCTTTCTTT. It encodes CSAREQSSRNTEAFF.